The clone carrying this TCR beta chain was detected only a few times. Its antigen is not known. The data belong to a study of cytomegalovirus exposure and HLA in healthy donors. Study-level background: Unique TCR beta sequences numbering 120 million or so came from approximately 180 million T cells in an earlier analysis.

Study-wide findings and caveats: V- and J-gene trimming of TCR beta was linked (in a later analysis) to a missense DCLRE1C variant.

The CDR3 is 12 amino acids. V was pared by 7 bases and J by 2 bases, with 8 bases between. The germline CDR1 and CDR2 sequences are LNHDA and SQIVND (reference sequence). 13 Jbeta primers and 60 Vbeta primers were used for the PCR. The assay was immunoSEQ multiplex PCR, and TCRdb's table has in-frame clones only and misses some. The repertoire holds 83,000 or so clones, with about 75% as singletons. The chain joins TRBV19 to TRBJ1-2; possibly TRBD1 for D (6 bases). The sample comprised PBMCs. This TCR derives from a man younger than 40 in good health and CMV-seropositive. The CDR3, as DNA: TGTGCCAGTAACAGGGCAAACTATGGCTACACCTTC. Its protein is CASNRANYGYTF.